What follows describes a single TCR beta chain. The target antigen is unknown. The data belong to a study of shared clonotypes between healthy human individuals. Points from the study as a whole: Blood alone was sampled, and tissue repertoires likely differ. Around 5% was the fraction of naive CD4 clonotypes found shared across a few donors.

The assay was run at deep level. Sequencing was performed with immunoSEQ multiplex PCR; in TCRdb, only in-frame clones are kept and a portion is missing. The sample holds about 710,000 clones; roughly 73% are singletons and the top ten take around 2%. Healthy adults negative for HIV, lacking recent acute infections or vaccinations, served as donors. The CDR3 has 15 residues. Germline CDR1 is GTSNPN and CDR2 is SVGIG (reference sequence). V was pared by 4 bases and J by 8 bases, with 11 bases of the junction left unmatched. Input material: memory CD4+ T cells sorted from blood. Subset defined: CD45RA-negative fraction. The origin of this receptor is a woman aged 25 to 39 in good health. This chain links TRBV30 with TRBJ2-3; 11 bases line up with TRBD1. This CDR3 reads CAWNPSGTGGGTQYF. The CDR3 DNA reads TGTGCCTGGAATCCAAGCGGGACAGGGGGGGGTACGCAGTATTTT.